This is a list of T cell receptor beta chains from one sample in a study of blood T cells in healthy people across ages. Each CDR3 protein gets one entry after TCRdb re-called the 5' RACE reads with MiXCR. Of fewer than 2,000,000 distinct CDR3 sequences detected, about 35% appear once; the ten largest clones hold approximately 11%. Sequenced: blood. Every receptor here comes from a woman under 40 in good health. CDR3s include the opening cysteine and the closing phenylalanine or tryptophan. The D gene is left open where the match is weak. Only part of the rows carry a size: once, few, many, or a class if the clone is expanded.

V gene: TRBV5-1; D gene: TRBD1; clone size: few; J gene: TRBJ2-7; CDR3 protein: CASSFVGGQVPYEQYF; CDR3 DNA: TGCGCCAGCAGCTTTGTGGGGGGACAGGTGCCCTACGAGCAGTACTTC
V gene: TRBV7-3; D gene: .; clone size: .; J gene: TRBJ1-1; CDR3 protein: CASSVGQGWSTEAFF; CDR3 DNA: TGTGCCAGCAGCGTGGGGCAGGGATGGAGCACTGAAGCTTTCTTT
V gene: TRBV20-1; D gene: TRBD1; clone size: .; J gene: TRBJ1-1; CDR3 protein: CSARRTGANTEAFF; CDR3 DNA: TGCAGTGCTAGGAGGACAGGGGCTAACACTGAAGCTTTCTTT
V gene: TRBV9; D gene: TRBD2; clone size: .; J gene: TRBJ2-1; CDR3 protein: CASSVQGLAGGRTYSEQFF; CDR3 DNA: TGTGCCAGCAGCGTACAGGGACTAGCGGGGGGGAGGACCTACAGTGAGCAGTTCTTC
V gene: TRBV29-1; D gene: TRBD2; clone size: .; J gene: TRBJ2-3; CDR3 protein: CSVTPAGGPDTQYF; CDR3 DNA: TGCAGCGTTACACCAGCGGGGGGGCCTGATACGCAGTATTTT
V gene: TRBV28; D gene: TRBD1; clone size: .; J gene: TRBJ2-7; CDR3 protein: CASSGTGFFEQYF; CDR3 DNA: TGTGCCAGCAGCGGGACAGGGTTTTTCGAGCAGTACTTC
V gene: TRBV20-1; D gene: .; clone size: .; J gene: TRBJ2-1; CDR3 protein: CSAPLGTHSNEQFF; CDR3 DNA: TGCAGTGCTCCCCTAGGTACCCATAGCAATGAGCAGTTCTTC
V gene: TRBV27; D gene: .; clone size: few; J gene: TRBJ1-6; CDR3 protein: CASSLGTNNNSPLHF; CDR3 DNA: TGTGCCAGCAGTTTAGGGACGAACAATAATTCACCCCTCCACTTT
V gene: TRBV5-1; D gene: .; clone size: few; J gene: TRBJ2-3; CDR3 protein: CASSTGTAVSTDTQYF; CDR3 DNA: TGCGCCAGCAGCACCGGGACGGCTGTTAGCACAGATACGCAGTATTTT
V gene: TRBV20-1; D gene: .; clone size: many; J gene: TRBJ1-5; CDR3 protein: CSARPDRTVSYQPQHF; CDR3 DNA: TGCAGTGCTCGGCCCGACAGGACGGTGAGCTATCAGCCCCAGCATTTT
V gene: TRBV9; D gene: TRBD2; clone size: few; J gene: TRBJ2-1; CDR3 protein: CASSYITSGGGLDEQFF; CDR3 DNA: TGTGCCAGCAGCTACATCACTAGCGGGGGGGGCTTGGATGAGCAGTTCTTC
V gene: TRBV29-1; D gene: TRBD1; clone size: .; J gene: TRBJ1-1; CDR3 protein: CSVDFPQGALNTEAFF; CDR3 DNA: TGCAGCGTTGACTTTCCCCAGGGGGCTTTGAACACTGAAGCTTTCTTT
V gene: TRBV28; D gene: .; clone size: few; J gene: TRBJ1-5; CDR3 protein: CASSPMDLYSNQPQHF; CDR3 DNA: TGTGCCAGCAGTCCAATGGATTTGTATAGCAATCAGCCCCAGCATTTT
V gene: TRBV12-3/TRBV12-4; D gene: .; clone size: few; J gene: TRBJ1-5; CDR3 protein: CASSFWESNQPQHF; CDR3 DNA: TGTGCCAGCAGTTTCTGGGAGAGCAATCAGCCCCAGCATTTT
V gene: TRBV10-3; D gene: .; clone size: .; J gene: TRBJ2-5; CDR3 protein: CAISGRASGETQYF; CDR3 DNA: TGTGCCATCAGTGGAAGGGCTTCCGGAGAGACCCAGTACTTC
V gene: TRBV27; D gene: .; clone size: few; J gene: TRBJ2-7; CDR3 protein: CASSSSGGRYYEQYF; CDR3 DNA: TGTGCCAGCAGTTCCTCCGGGGGGCGCTACTACGAGCAGTACTTC
V gene: TRBV29-1; D gene: .; clone size: .; J gene: TRBJ1-2; CDR3 protein: CSGYRDWNYGYTF; CDR3 DNA: TGCAGCGGATACCGGGACTGGAACTATGGCTACACCTTC
V gene: TRBV20-1; D gene: .; clone size: .; J gene: TRBJ2-7; CDR3 protein: CSAELTGVRSYEQYF; CDR3 DNA: TGCAGTGCTGAATTGACAGGAGTTAGATCCTACGAGCAGTACTTC
V gene: TRBV20-1; D gene: .; clone size: .; J gene: TRBJ2-5; CDR3 protein: CSARNQNQEAQYF; CDR3 DNA: TGCAGTGCTAGAAATCAAAACCAGGAGGCCCAGTACTTC
V gene: TRBV6-2/TRBV6-3; D gene: .; clone size: .; J gene: TRBJ2-7; CDR3 protein: CASSYEGLGAYEQYF; CDR3 DNA: TGTGCCAGCAGTTACGAGGGCTTGGGGGCCTACGAGCAGTACTTC
V gene: TRBV5-1; D gene: .; clone size: few; J gene: TRBJ2-7; CDR3 protein: CASSTDSRNYEQYF; CDR3 DNA: TGCGCCAGCAGCACGGACAGCCGAAACTACGAGCAGTACTTC
V gene: TRBV28; D gene: TRBD1; clone size: .; J gene: TRBJ2-1; CDR3 protein: CASSSDRGRHNEQFF; CDR3 DNA: TGTGCCAGCAGTTCGGACAGGGGACGACACAATGAGCAGTTCTTC
V gene: TRBV9; D gene: .; clone size: .; J gene: TRBJ2-5; CDR3 protein: CASSVRASETQYF; CDR3 DNA: TGTGCCAGCAGCGTCAGGGCATCAGAGACCCAGTACTTC
V gene: TRBV5-1; D gene: .; clone size: .; J gene: TRBJ1-2; CDR3 protein: CASSLEPGTYGYTF; CDR3 DNA: TGCGCCAGCAGCTTGGAACCAGGCACCTATGGCTACACCTTC
V gene: TRBV7-9; D gene: .; clone size: few; J gene: TRBJ1-1; CDR3 protein: CASSTSGGGEAFF; CDR3 DNA: TGTGCCAGCAGCACGAGCGGAGGGGGTGAAGCTTTCTTT
V gene: TRBV5-1; D gene: .; clone size: .; J gene: TRBJ2-5; CDR3 protein: CASSLGPVGETQYF; CDR3 DNA: TGCGCCAGCAGCTTGGGTCCTGTCGGAGAGACCCAGTACTTC
V gene: TRBV5-1; D gene: .; clone size: .; J gene: TRBJ2-7; CDR3 protein: CASSLYRRTAVYEQYF; CDR3 DNA: TGCGCCAGCAGCCTATACAGGAGGACGGCCGTTTACGAGCAGTACTTC
V gene: TRBV7-9; D gene: .; clone size: few; J gene: TRBJ1-2; CDR3 protein: CASSAAADKYYGYTF; CDR3 DNA: TGTGCCAGCAGCGCCGCGGCCGACAAGTACTATGGCTACACCTTC
V gene: TRBV4-1; D gene: TRBD1; clone size: .; J gene: TRBJ2-7; CDR3 protein: CASSSHRGQNEQYF; CDR3 DNA: TGCGCCAGCAGCTCGCACAGGGGGCAAAACGAGCAGTACTTC
V gene: TRBV20-1; D gene: TRBD1; clone size: few; J gene: TRBJ2-5; CDR3 protein: CSAQGGTGGETQYF; CDR3 DNA: TGCAGTGCCCAGGGCGGGACAGGGGGAGAGACCCAGTACTTC
V gene: TRBV28; D gene: TRBD1; clone size: few; J gene: TRBJ2-6; CDR3 protein: CASSSGGWRSGANVLTF; CDR3 DNA: TGTGCCAGCAGTTCAGGGGGTTGGAGGTCTGGGGCCAACGTCCTGACTTTC
V gene: TRBV30; D gene: .; clone size: .; J gene: TRBJ2-3; CDR3 protein: CAWRRIEGGTDTQYF; CDR3 DNA: TGTGCCTGGAGGAGGATAGAGGGGGGCACAGATACGCAGTATTTT
V gene: TRBV5-1; D gene: TRBD1; clone size: .; J gene: TRBJ2-3; CDR3 protein: CASSNGQGTDTQYF; CDR3 DNA: TGCGCCAGCAGCAATGGACAGGGCACAGATACGCAGTATTTT
V gene: TRBV12-3/TRBV12-4; D gene: .; clone size: .; J gene: TRBJ2-1; CDR3 protein: CASSFGMVEQFF; CDR3 DNA: TGTGCCAGCAGTTTCGGCATGGTTGAGCAGTTCTTC
V gene: TRBV7-2; D gene: .; clone size: few; J gene: TRBJ1-1; CDR3 protein: CASSLMGANTEAFF; CDR3 DNA: TGTGCCAGCAGCCTTATGGGGGCGAACACTGAAGCTTTCTTT
V gene: TRBV5-1; D gene: .; clone size: .; J gene: TRBJ2-2; CDR3 protein: CTSSQGTVNTGELFF; CDR3 DNA: TGCACCAGCAGCCAAGGGACTGTGAACACCGGGGAGCTGTTTTTT
V gene: TRBV5-6; D gene: TRBD2; clone size: .; J gene: TRBJ2-1; CDR3 protein: CASSPGGSGSQFF; CDR3 DNA: TGTGCCAGCAGCCCGGGCGGTAGCGGGAGTCAGTTCTTC
V gene: TRBV5-4; D gene: .; clone size: few; J gene: TRBJ2-7; CDR3 protein: CASSSWLDEQYF; CDR3 DNA: TGTGCCAGCAGCTCCTGGTTGGACGAGCAGTACTTC
V gene: TRBV29-1; D gene: .; clone size: few; J gene: TRBJ1-1; CDR3 protein: CSVDGWIRGLTNTEAFF; CDR3 DNA: TGCAGCGTTGATGGTTGGATCCGTGGACTTACGAACACTGAAGCTTTCTTT
V gene: TRBV20-1; D gene: TRBD2; clone size: .; J gene: TRBJ2-7; CDR3 protein: CSADRGAGVIYNEQYF; CDR3 DNA: TGCAGTGCTGATAGGGGAGCGGGGGTTATCTACAATGAGCAGTACTTC
V gene: TRBV5-1; D gene: TRBD2; clone size: few; J gene: TRBJ2-2; CDR3 protein: CASSSTSGANTGELFF; CDR3 DNA: TGCGCCAGCAGCTCAACTAGCGGAGCGAACACCGGGGAGCTGTTTTTT
V gene: TRBV10-1; D gene: .; clone size: once; J gene: TRBJ2-3; CDR3 protein: CASSDSQDTQYF; CDR3 DNA: TGCGCCAGCAGTGATTCCCAAGATACGCAGTATTTT
V gene: TRBV7-2; D gene: TRBD2; clone size: many; J gene: TRBJ2-3; CDR3 protein: CASSSWTSGRASDTQYF; CDR3 DNA: TGTGCCAGCAGCAGCTGGACTAGCGGGAGGGCATCAGATACGCAGTATTTT
V gene: TRBV6-1; D gene: .; clone size: .; J gene: TRBJ2-1; CDR3 protein: CASILRTGSFSGRVNEQFF; CDR3 DNA: TGTGCCAGCATTCTTCGGACAGGGTCCTTTAGCGGGAGAGTCAATGAGCAGTTCTTC
V gene: TRBV7-2; D gene: .; clone size: few; J gene: TRBJ2-1; CDR3 protein: CASTLLEGYNEQFF; CDR3 DNA: TGTGCCAGCACCCTCCTAGAGGGCTACAATGAGCAGTTCTTC
V gene: TRBV5-1; D gene: TRBD1; clone size: .; J gene: TRBJ2-7; CDR3 protein: CASRGQGVNEQYF; CDR3 DNA: TGCGCCAGCAGAGGACAGGGGGTCAACGAGCAGTACTTC
V gene: TRBV29-1; D gene: .; clone size: few; J gene: TRBJ1-2; CDR3 protein: CSVEEGFRAAKNYGYTF; CDR3 DNA: TGCAGCGTTGAAGAGGGTTTTCGGGCCGCCAAAAACTATGGCTACACCTTC
V gene: TRBV9; D gene: .; clone size: .; J gene: TRBJ2-1; CDR3 protein: CASSVSPRGERSSEQFF; CDR3 DNA: TGTGCCAGCAGCGTAAGCCCCCGAGGGGAGAGAAGCAGTGAGCAGTTCTTC
V gene: TRBV20-1; D gene: .; clone size: .; J gene: TRBJ2-3; CDR3 protein: CSAPDYTDTQYF; CDR3 DNA: TGCAGTGCGCCCGACTACACAGATACGCAGTATTTT
V gene: TRBV20-1; D gene: TRBD2; clone size: few; J gene: TRBJ2-1; CDR3 protein: CSAQRGGPYNEQFF; CDR3 DNA: TGCAGTGCCCAGCGGGGAGGCCCCTACAATGAGCAGTTCTTC
V gene: TRBV2; D gene: .; clone size: .; J gene: TRBJ1-6; CDR3 protein: CASRTERGSDGNSPLHF; CDR3 DNA: TGTGCCAGCAGAACGGAACGGGGCTCGGACGGAAATTCACCCCTCCACTTT
V gene: TRBV6-4; D gene: TRBD1; clone size: many; J gene: TRBJ2-2; CDR3 protein: CASSRDSGTGELFF; CDR3 DNA: TGTGCCAGCAGTAGGGACAGTGGGACCGGGGAGCTGTTTTTT
V gene: TRBV5-1; D gene: TRBD1; clone size: few; J gene: TRBJ1-2; CDR3 protein: CASRPGQALVGYTF; CDR3 DNA: TGCGCCAGCAGACCGGGACAGGCCTTGGTAGGCTACACCTTC
V gene: TRBV12-3/TRBV12-4; D gene: .; clone size: many; J gene: TRBJ2-1; CDR3 protein: CASSLGTHNEQFF; CDR3 DNA: TGTGCCAGCAGCTTAGGTACCCACAATGAGCAGTTCTTC
V gene: TRBV4-2; D gene: .; clone size: many; J gene: TRBJ2-1; CDR3 protein: CASSPKPEDEQFF; CDR3 DNA: TGTGCCAGCAGCCCCAAACCAGAAGATGAGCAGTTCTTC
V gene: TRBV3-1; D gene: .; clone size: .; J gene: TRBJ2-7; CDR3 protein: CASSQVPHERYF; CDR3 DNA: TGTGCCAGCAGCCAAGTCCCCCACGAGCGGTACTTC
V gene: TRBV6-5; D gene: TRBD1; clone size: few; J gene: TRBJ1-1; CDR3 protein: CASSFPGTDSEAFF; CDR3 DNA: TGTGCCAGCAGTTTTCCCGGGACAGATTCCGAAGCTTTCTTT
V gene: TRBV7-2; D gene: TRBD2; clone size: .; J gene: TRBJ2-7; CDR3 protein: CASSVSGRANEQYF; CDR3 DNA: TGTGCCAGCAGCGTTAGCGGGAGGGCCAACGAGCAGTACTTC
V gene: TRBV5-6; D gene: TRBD1; clone size: few; J gene: TRBJ2-7; CDR3 protein: CASSLARTGKSYEQYF; CDR3 DNA: TGTGCCAGCAGCTTGGCAAGGACAGGGAAAAGCTACGAGCAGTACTTC
V gene: TRBV10-3; D gene: TRBD2; clone size: .; J gene: TRBJ2-1; CDR3 protein: CAISEPIQAGASYNEQFF; CDR3 DNA: TGTGCCATCAGTGAGCCAATCCAAGCGGGGGCCTCCTACAATGAGCAGTTCTTC